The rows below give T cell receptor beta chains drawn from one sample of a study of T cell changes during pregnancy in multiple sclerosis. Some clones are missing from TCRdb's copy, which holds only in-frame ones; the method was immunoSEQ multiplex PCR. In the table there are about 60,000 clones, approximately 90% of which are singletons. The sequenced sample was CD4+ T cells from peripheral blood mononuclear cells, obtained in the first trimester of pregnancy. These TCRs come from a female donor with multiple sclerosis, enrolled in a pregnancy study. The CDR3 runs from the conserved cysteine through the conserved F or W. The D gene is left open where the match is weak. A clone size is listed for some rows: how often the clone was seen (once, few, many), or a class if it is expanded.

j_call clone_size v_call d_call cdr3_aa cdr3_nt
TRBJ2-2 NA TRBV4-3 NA CASSTGGPPLGGELFF TGCGCCAGCAGCACGGGGGGCCCCCCCTTAGGCGGGGAGCTGTTTTTT
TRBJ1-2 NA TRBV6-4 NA CASSLESGNYGYTF TGTGCCAGCAGTCTAGAGTCAGGGAACTATGGCTACACCTTC
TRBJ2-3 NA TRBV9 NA CASSVVGSTDTQYF TGTGCCAGCAGCGTAGTGGGCAGCACAGATACGCAGTATTTT
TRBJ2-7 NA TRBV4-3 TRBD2 CASSQLPGGTYEQYF TGCGCCAGCAGCCAACTTCCGGGGGGTACCTACGAGCAGTACTTC
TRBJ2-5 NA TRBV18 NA CASSPSTDGTQYF TGTGCCAGCTCACCCTCGACAGATGGGACCCAGTACTTC
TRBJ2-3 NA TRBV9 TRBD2 CASSLTSGSPDTQYF TGTGCCAGCAGCTTGACTAGCGGGAGCCCAGATACGCAGTATTTT
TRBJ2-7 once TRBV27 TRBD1 CASSLTDRGYSEQYF TGTGCCAGCAGTTTGACGGACAGGGGCTACTCCGAGCAGTACTTC
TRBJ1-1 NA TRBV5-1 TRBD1 CASSSRDRGPTEAFF TGCGCCAGCAGCTCGCGGGACAGGGGCCCCACTGAAGCTTTCTTT
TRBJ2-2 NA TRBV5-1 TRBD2 CASSIRTRGELFF TGCGCCAGCAGCATAAGGACTAGAGGCGAGCTGTTTTTT
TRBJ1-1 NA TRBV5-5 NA CASSDGAREGAAFF TGTGCCAGCAGCGATGGAGCCCGTGAAGGGGCGGCTTTCTTT
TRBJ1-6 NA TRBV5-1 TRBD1 CASSLEEGANSPLHF TGCGCCAGCAGCTTGGAGGAGGGGGCGAATTCACCCCTCCACTTT
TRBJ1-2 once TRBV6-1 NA CASSGPGNNYGYTF TGTGCCAGCAGTGGTCCCGGGAATAACTATGGCTACACCTTC
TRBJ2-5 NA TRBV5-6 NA CASSFTGEETQYF TGTGCCAGCAGCTTCACAGGCGAAGAGACCCAGTACTTC
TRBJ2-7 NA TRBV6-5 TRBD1 CASSYRTGGLGQYF TGTGCCAGCAGTTACCGGACAGGGGGGTTGGGGCAGTACTTC
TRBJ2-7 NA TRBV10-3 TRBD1 CAISETGGEQYF TGTGCCATCAGTGAGACAGGGGGAGAGCAGTACTTC
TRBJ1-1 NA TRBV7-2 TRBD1 CASSLGPGGMNTEAFF TGTGCCAGCAGCTTAGGGCCAGGGGGCATGAACACTGAAGCTTTCTTT
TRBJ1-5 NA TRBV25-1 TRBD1 CASSPRPGQGRSNQPQHF TGTGCCAGCAGTCCCCGGCCGGGACAGGGGAGGAGCAATCAGCCCCAGCATTTT
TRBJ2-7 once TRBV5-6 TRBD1 CASSLADRVQWGWEQYF TGTGCCAGCAGCCTGGCCGACAGGGTACAATGGGGGTGGGAGCAGTACTTC
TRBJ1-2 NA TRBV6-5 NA CASTTPRLNFYGYTF TGTGCCAGCACCACCCCAAGACTAAACTTCTATGGCTACACCTTC
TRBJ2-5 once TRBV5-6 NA CASSPGVERVKETQYF TGTGCCAGCAGCCCAGGGGTGGAAAGGGTAAAAGAGACCCAGTACTTC
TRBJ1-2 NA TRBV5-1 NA CASSEGLKGYTF TGCGCCAGCAGCGAGGGACTTAAAGGCTACACCTTC
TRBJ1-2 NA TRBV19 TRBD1 CASSTTGTVSGYTF TGTGCCAGTAGCACAACCGGGACAGTAAGCGGCTACACCTTC
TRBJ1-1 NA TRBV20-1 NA CSATRGPEAFF TGCAGTGCTACCAGGGGACCAGAAGCTTTCTTT
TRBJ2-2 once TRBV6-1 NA CASSELRNTGELFF TGTGCCAGCAGTGAACTAAGGAACACCGGGGAGCTGTTTTTT
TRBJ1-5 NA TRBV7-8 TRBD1 CASSLPLRTGHNQPQHF TGTGCCAGCAGCTTACCTCTGCGGACAGGTCATAATCAGCCCCAGCATTTT
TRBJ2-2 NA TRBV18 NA CASSRNAPPNTGELFF TGTGCCAGCTCACGCAATGCGCCCCCGAACACCGGGGAGCTGTTTTTT
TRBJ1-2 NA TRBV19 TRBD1 CASKTGGDYGYTF TGTGCCAGTAAAACAGGGGGGGACTATGGCTACACCTTC
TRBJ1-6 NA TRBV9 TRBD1 CASSRRRGQGNYNSPLHF TGTGCCAGCAGCCGTAGAAGGGGACAGGGAAACTATAATTCACCCCTCCACTTT
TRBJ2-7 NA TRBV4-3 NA CASSHEWPGSHYEQYF TGCGCCAGCAGCCACGAATGGCCAGGGTCTCACTACGAGCAGTACTTC
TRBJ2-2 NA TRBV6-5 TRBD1 CASSYGGTGGFGELFF TGTGCCAGCAGTTACGGCGGGACAGGGGGCTTCGGGGAGCTGTTTTTT
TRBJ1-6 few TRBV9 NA CASSVSPSDNSPLHF TGTGCCAGCAGCGTTTCCCCGTCAGATAATTCACCCCTCCACTTT
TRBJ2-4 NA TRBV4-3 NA CASSQGLGRGNSNIQYF TGCGCCAGCAGCCAAGGTCTAGGGAGGGGGAACTCGAACATTCAGTACTTC
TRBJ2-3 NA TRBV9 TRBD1 CASSPARTGTDTQYF TGTGCCAGCAGCCCCGCCCGGACAGGGACAGATACGCAGTATTTT
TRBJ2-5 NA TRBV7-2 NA CASSSSRGETQYF TGTGCCAGCAGCTCGAGCCGCGGCGAGACCCAGTACTTC
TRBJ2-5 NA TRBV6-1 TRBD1 CASGQGALETQYF TGTGCCAGCGGACAGGGGGCGTTGGAGACCCAGTACTTC
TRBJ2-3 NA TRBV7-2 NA CASRKGAFTDTQYF TGTGCCAGCAGAAAAGGGGCCTTCACAGATACGCAGTATTTT
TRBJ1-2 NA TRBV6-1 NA CASSRQVRSYTF TGTGCCAGCAGCCGGCAGGTCCGTAGCTACACCTTC
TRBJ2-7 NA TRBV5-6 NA CASSYLGMPGQETYEQYF TGTGCCAGCAGTTACCTAGGAATGCCGGGACAAGAAACCTACGAGCAGTACTTC
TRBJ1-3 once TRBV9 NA CASSVVAVSSGNTIYF TGTGCCAGCAGCGTAGTGGCGGTAAGCTCTGGAAACACCATATATTTT
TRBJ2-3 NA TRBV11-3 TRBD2 CASSLAGGTDTQYF TGTGCCAGCTCCTTAGCGGGGGGCACAGATACGCAGTATTTT
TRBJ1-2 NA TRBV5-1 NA CASSLIVDASDGYTF TGCGCCAGCAGCTTGATAGTAGACGCTAGCGATGGCTACACCTTC
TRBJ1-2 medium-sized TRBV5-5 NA CASSLAVVITGKSGYTF TGTGCCAGCAGCTTGGCAGTGGTTATAACAGGGAAGTCTGGCTACACCTTC
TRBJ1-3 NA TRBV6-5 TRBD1 CASSYGGRGSGNTIYF TGTGCCAGCAGTTACGGAGGCAGGGGGTCTGGAAACACCATATATTTT
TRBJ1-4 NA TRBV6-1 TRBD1 CAGRTTGIDEKLFF TGTGCCGGCAGAACGACAGGGATAGATGAAAAACTGTTTTTT
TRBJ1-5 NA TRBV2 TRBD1 CASSFDRDPNQPQHF TGTGCCAGCAGTTTCGACAGGGACCCCAATCAGCCCCAGCATTTT
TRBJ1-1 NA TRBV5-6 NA CASSARGASNTEAFF TGTGCCAGCAGCGCCCGGGGGGCTTCGAACACTGAAGCTTTCTTT
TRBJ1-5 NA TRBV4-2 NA CASRRQGDSNQPQHF TGTGCCAGCAGACGTCAGGGCGATAGCAATCAGCCCCAGCATTTT
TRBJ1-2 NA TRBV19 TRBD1 CASTPDRIPYGYTF TGTGCCAGTACCCCGGACAGGATACCATATGGCTACACCTTC
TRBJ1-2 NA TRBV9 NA CASSVAPGNYGYTF TGTGCCAGCAGCGTAGCTCCGGGAAACTATGGCTACACCTTC
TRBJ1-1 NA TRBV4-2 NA CASSSTGGSTEAFF TGTGCCAGCAGCTCAACCGGAGGGTCCACTGAAGCTTTCTTT
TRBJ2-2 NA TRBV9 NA CASSVGFSVNTGELFF TGTGCCAGCAGCGTAGGTTTTAGCGTGAACACCGGGGAGCTGTTTTTT
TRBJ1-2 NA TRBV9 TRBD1 CASSVGDRGAPRYGYTF TGTGCCAGCAGCGTAGGAGACAGGGGTGCTCCCAGGTATGGCTACACCTTC
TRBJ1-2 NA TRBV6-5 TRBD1 CASGDRGLYGYTF TGTGCCAGCGGGGACAGGGGTCTTTACGGCTACACCTTC
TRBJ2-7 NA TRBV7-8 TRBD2 CASSSRNGGEYEQYF TGTGCCAGCAGCTCCCGGAATGGGGGGGAATACGAGCAGTACTTC